Listed below are T cell receptor beta chains from one sample, sequenced in a study of blood T cell repertoires in COVID-19. Libraries were prepared by immunoSEQ multiplex PCR; TCRdb keeps only in-frame clonotypes and omits some of them. The profile shows fewer than 90,000 clones, 75% to 90% of them singletons. The sequencing sample was made of peripheral blood. The receptor source for this set is a male donor with acute or convalescent COVID-19. Both conserved end residues are part of each CDR3. The D gene is left open where the match is weak. A clone size is listed for some rows: how often the clone was seen (once, few, many), or a class if it is expanded.

v_gene,abundance,len,j_gene,d_gene,CDR3nt,CDR3aa
TRBV7-3,.,17,TRBJ2-2,.,TGTGCCAGCAGCTTAACGAGATCGACAGAACTGGTCGGGGAGCTGTTTTTT,CASSLTRSTELVGELFF
TRBV11-2,.,19,TRBJ2-3,TRBD2,TGTGCCAGCAGCTTCAGCCCGCTTTTAGCGGGGGGGCCTCGGGATACGCAGTATTTT,CASSFSPLLAGGPRDTQYF
TRBV11-2,.,16,TRBJ1-1,.,TGTGCCAGCAGCTTAAAATTAGGGGTCAGGAACACTGAAGCTTTCTTT,CASSLKLGVRNTEAFF
TRBV10-3,.,16,TRBJ2-3,.,TGTGCCATCAGTGGCCTTGGCGGAGCTAGCACAGATACGCAGTATTTT,CAISGLGGASTDTQYF
TRBV7-6,.,14,TRBJ2-7,TRBD1,TGTGCCAGCAGCGGAAGGACAGGGGTGTACGAGCAGTACTTC,CASSGRTGVYEQYF
TRBV10-3,.,15,TRBJ1-2,TRBD1,TGTGCCATCAGTGGGACAGGGGTAGCTAACTATGGCTACACCTTC,CAISGTGVANYGYTF
TRBV5-4,.,15,TRBJ2-1,TRBD1,TGTGCCAGCAGGGTGGACAGGGGGCAATACAATGAGCAGTTCTTC,CASRVDRGQYNEQFF
TRBV6-5,.,13,TRBJ1-1,.,TGTGCCAGCAGTTACACCCGGGGGTCGGAAGCTTTCTTT,CASSYTRGSEAFF
TRBV19,.,15,TRBJ2-1,TRBD1,TGTGCCAGTAGTAGAACACAGGGGTCCTACAATGAGCAGTTCTTC,CASSRTQGSYNEQFF
TRBV6-5,.,16,TRBJ2-7,TRBD1,TGTGCCAGCAGTTACGGTATGCCGGGACAGGGTTACGAGCAGTACTTC,CASSYGMPGQGYEQYF
TRBV18,.,14,TRBJ1-4,TRBD1,TGTGCCAGCTCACAGGGGGCCGAGCATGAAAAACTGTTTTTT,CASSQGAEHEKLFF
TRBV7-2,.,17,TRBJ2-1,TRBD2,TGTGCCAGCAGCTCCACCATAGCGGGGGGGCCCTACAATGAGCAGTTCTTC,CASSSTIAGGPYNEQFF
TRBV18,.,13,TRBJ2-7,TRBD2,TGTGCCAGCTCACCTGGTGGGGGGGGCGAGCAGTACTTC,CASSPGGGGEQYF
TRBV11-2,.,15,TRBJ2-7,.,TGTGCCAGCAGCTTAGTTGGATCTAGCTCCTACGAGCAGTACTTC,CASSLVGSSSYEQYF
TRBV7-7,once,15,TRBJ2-5,.,TGTGCCAGCAGCTTAGGGCAAAGGAGCCAAGAGACCCAGTACTTC,CASSLGQRSQETQYF
TRBV2,.,12,TRBJ1-1,.,TGTGCCAGCAGCCGGGACATCTCTAGGGCTTTCTTT,CASSRDISRAFF
TRBV2,.,14,TRBJ2-7,TRBD2,TGTGCCAGCAGTGAGGCGGGGGAGGTCCTCGAGCAGTACTTC,CASSEAGEVLEQYF
TRBV20-1,.,12,TRBJ1-6,.,TGCAGTGCTAGTACCCGGTATTCACCCCTCCACTTT,CSASTRYSPLHF
TRBV19,.,15,TRBJ1-6,.,TGTGCCAGTACTCAACAAGGGGGATATAATTCACCCCTCCACTTT,CASTQQGGYNSPLHF
TRBV5-1,.,13,TRBJ1-2,.,TGCGCCAGCACCTCTGGGGAGGGCTATGGCTACACCTTC,CASTSGEGYGYTF
TRBV6-1,.,16,TRBJ2-5,.,TGTGCCAGCAGTGAAGACGGTGGTGGAGGGGTCGAGACCCAGTACTTC,CASSEDGGGGVETQYF
TRBV6-5,.,13,TRBJ1-6,.,TGTGCCAGCGGGGCGGTTACTAATTCACCCCTCCACTTT,CASGAVTNSPLHF
TRBV4-1,.,15,TRBJ1-4,.,TGCGCCAGCAGCCTTCGTTCCGGGGAGAATGAAAAACTGTTTTTT,CASSLRSGENEKLFF
TRBV10-3,.,14,TRBJ2-1,TRBD1,TGTGCCATCAGGCAGGGGGCTTCCGGCAATGAGCAGTTCTTC,CAIRQGASGNEQFF
TRBV28,.,14,TRBJ2-3,.,TGTGCCAGCAGTTTAGCGGCTAGCACAGATACGCAGTATTTT,CASSLAASTDTQYF
TRBV11-1,.,14,TRBJ2-5,.,TGTGCCAGCAGCCTCCCCACAGTATCGGAGACCCAGTACTTC,CASSLPTVSETQYF
TRBV5-1,.,16,TRBJ2-2,.,TGCGCCAGCAGCTTGGCCCGGGGAACTAACACCGGGGAGCTGTTTTTT,CASSLARGTNTGELFF
TRBV19,.,13,TRBJ2-7,TRBD1,TGTGCCAGCACGAGAGGGGGCACCTACGAGCAGTACTTC,CASTRGGTYEQYF
TRBV30,.,12,TRBJ2-7,.,TGTGCCTGGAGAAGCGACGGCTACGAGCAGTACTTC,CAWRSDGYEQYF
TRBV2,.,15,TRBJ1-2,.,TGTGCCAGCAGGGGGGAAGCCCAGGGGCTTTATGGCTACACCTTC,CASRGEAQGLYGYTF
TRBV12-3/TRBV12-4,.,11,TRBJ2-7,.,TGTGCCAGCAGTTTCACCTACGAGCAGTACTTC,CASSFTYEQYF
TRBV2,.,14,TRBJ2-3,TRBD2,TGTGCCAGGAGTAGCGGGGGCGGCACAGATACGCAGTATTTT,CARSSGGGTDTQYF
TRBV2,.,17,TRBJ2-6,TRBD1,TGTGCCAGCAGCCAAGATCGGACAGGGTCTGGGGCCAACGTCCTGACTTTC,CASSQDRTGSGANVLTF
TRBV11-3,.,18,TRBJ2-6,TRBD1,TGTGCCAGCAGCCCCAGGACAGGCGATTCCTCTGGGGCCAACGTCCTGACTTTC,CASSPRTGDSSGANVLTF
TRBV5-6,.,16,TRBJ2-2,.,TGTGCCAGCACCTCGTTTGGGCATCTGAACACCGGGGAGCTGTTTTTT,CASTSFGHLNTGELFF
TRBV11-2,.,15,TRBJ1-1,.,TGTGCCAGCAGCGTTGTGGGGGGAAAGGTCGCTGAAGCTTTCTTT,CASSVVGGKVAEAFF
TRBV18,.,15,TRBJ1-6,.,TGTGCCAGCTCACAAGGGAGCTCCTATAATTCACCCCTCCACTTT,CASSQGSSYNSPLHF
TRBV5-1,.,14,TRBJ2-3,.,TGCGCCAGCAGCGCCGGGCAGGGATTCGATACGCAGTATTTT,CASSAGQGFDTQYF
TRBV11-2,.,16,TRBJ2-2,TRBD2,TGTGCCAGCAGCTTATTACTAGCGGGGGGAGCCGGGGAGCTGTTTTTT,CASSLLLAGGAGELFF
TRBV12-3/TRBV12-4,.,12,TRBJ1-1,.,TGTGCCAGCAGTTTAGCCCGGTGGGAAGCTTTCTTT,CASSLARWEAFF
TRBV30,.,11,TRBJ1-1,.,TGTGCCAGCCAACAGGGTGCTGAAGCTTTCTTT,CASQQGAEAFF
TRBV10-3,.,15,TRBJ1-1,.,TGTGCCATCAGTGCTATGGGACAAACTGGGACTGAAGCTTTCTTT,CAISAMGQTGTEAFF
TRBV19,.,14,TRBJ2-5,TRBD1,TGTGCCAGTAGTCCCTCAGGGACAGAAGAGACCCAGTACTTC,CASSPSGTEETQYF
TRBV10-3,.,15,TRBJ2-6,.,TGTGCCATCAGTGAGGAGGCATCTGGGGCCAACGTCCTGACTTTC,CAISEEASGANVLTF
TRBV4-1,.,15,TRBJ2-1,TRBD2,TGCGCCAGCAGCCAGGGTAGCGGGGGGAACAATGAGCAGTTCTTC,CASSQGSGGNNEQFF
TRBV7-9,.,15,TRBJ1-4,.,TGTGCCAGCAGCTTAGCGGGGGGAAACAATGAAAAACTGTTTTTT,CASSLAGGNNEKLFF
TRBV5-4,.,15,TRBJ2-7,TRBD2,TGTGCCAGCAGCGCCAGCGGGGCAAGCTCCTACGAGCAGTACTTC,CASSASGASSYEQYF
TRBV2,.,15,TRBJ2-2,.,TGTGCCAGCAGGCTCGAGACGGGGAACACCGGGGAGCTGTTTTTT,CASRLETGNTGELFF
TRBV7-2,.,14,TRBJ1-2,TRBD1,TGTGCCAGCACCCGGGACAGCTCTAACTATGGCTACACCTTC,CASTRDSSNYGYTF
TRBV2,.,13,TRBJ2-5,TRBD1,TGTGCCAGCAGAAAGGACAGGGGGTTCACCCAGTACTTC,CASRKDRGFTQYF
TRBV28,.,16,TRBJ2-7,TRBD1,TGTGCCAGCAGTTCACAAACCGGGACAGGGTTATACGAGCAGTACTTC,CASSSQTGTGLYEQYF
TRBV6-5,.,13,TRBJ1-1,TRBD1,TGTGCCAGCAAGGTGGACAGGCGGACTGAAGCTTTCTTT,CASKVDRRTEAFF
TRBV18,once,15,TRBJ1-2,TRBD1,TGTGCCAGCTCACCATCCAGGACAGGGATGGATGGCTACACCTTC,CASSPSRTGMDGYTF
TRBV19,.,15,TRBJ2-5,.,TGTGCCAGTAGTATAGATTTGGGCCTTCAAGAGACCCAGTACTTC,CASSIDLGLQETQYF
TRBV27,.,15,TRBJ1-2,TRBD1,TGTGCCAGCCGAACCGGGACAGTTAATAACTATGGCTACACCTTC,CASRTGTVNNYGYTF
TRBV25-1,once,12,TRBJ1-6,.,TGTGCCAGCACCCGGTATAATTCACCCCTCCACTTT,CASTRYNSPLHF
TRBV5-1,.,15,TRBJ2-4,.,TGCGCCAGCAGCTTGGGGGCTAACGATCAAAACATTCAGTACTTC,CASSLGANDQNIQYF
TRBV6-5,.,14,TRBJ1-1,.,TGTGCCAGCAGTTCTTTGGGAGAGAACACTGAAGCTTTCTTT,CASSSLGENTEAFF